Presented here are 29 T cell receptor beta chains from one specimen sequenced in a study of cytomegalovirus exposure and HLA in healthy donors. The PCR employed 60 Vbeta primers together with 13 Jbeta primers. Some clones are missing from TCRdb's copy, which holds only in-frame ones; the method was immunoSEQ multiplex PCR. The sample lists roughly 100,000 clones, about four fifths occurring once. Sequencing was performed on PBMCs. The receptors here all came from a man aged 40-55 years in good health and CMV-seronegative.

This chain joins TRBV29-1 and TRBJ2-1; 14 nucleotides match TRBD2. CDR1 and CDR2 from the germline V gene are SQVTM and ANQGSEA. V trimming: 7 bases; J trimming: 8 bases; junction bases outside the gene matches: 7. The CDR3 length is 14 residues. CDR3 amino acids: CSGLAGGPSYEQFF. The CDR3, as DNA: TGCAGCGGACTAGCGGGAGGGCCGTCGTATGAGCAGTTCTTC.

The chain employs TRBV28 and TRBJ2-4; 10 bases map to TRBD2. The CDR3 runs to 18 residues. Germline V gene lookup returns CDR1 MDHEN and CDR2 SYDVKM. V was clipped by 2 bases and J by 7 bases; unmatched bases: 14. CDR3 region: CASSLMVRTSGEENIQYF. The CDR3 DNA is TGTGCCAGCAGTTTAATGGTTCGGACTAGCGGAGAAGAGAACATTCAGTACTTC.

This clone was observed many times. V gene TRBV7-2 combines with J gene TRBJ1-5, with D maybe TRBD1 (5 bases). The germline gives CDR1 SGHTA, CDR2 FQGNSA. With 0 bases removed from V and 5 bases from J, the gap between germline ends came to 14 bases. This CDR3 spans 16 amino acids. As DNA, the CDR3 is TGTGCCAGCAGCTTAGCCCAGGGTCCAAGAGATCAGCCCCAGCATTTT. Translated: CASSLAQGPRDQPQHF.

The chain links TRBV27 to TRBJ2-7; D remains ambiguous. There are 13 residues in the CDR3. The V gene's germline CDR1 is MNHEY and CDR2 SMNVEV (reference sequence). V dropped 5 bases and J dropped 3 bases, with 11 bases sitting between them. CDR3 nucleotide sequence: TGTGCCAGCAGTCCGACTTTAGACTACGAGCAGTACTTC. It translates to CASSPTLDYEQYF.

V is TRBV14 and J is TRBJ1-5, with D possibly TRBD1 on 6 matching bases. The CDR3 has 14 amino acids. The germline CDR1 and CDR2 sequences are SGHDN and FVKESK. The V end lost 2 bases, the J end lost 5 bases, and 10 bases lay between the germline ends. The CDR3 DNA reads as TGTGCCAGCAGCCAAAGGGACACCGATCAGCCCCAGCATTTT. This codes for CASSQRDTDQPQHF. The variable domain in full, with the rest retrieved from reference TRBV14 and TRBJ1-5, is EAGVTQFPSHSVIEKGQTVTLRCDPISGHDNLYWYRRVMGKEIKFLLHFVKESKQDESGMPNNRFLAERTGGTYSTLKVQPAELEDSGVYFCASSQRDTDQPQHFGDGTRLSIL.

The V gene is TRBV7-6, the J gene TRBJ2-7; 9 bases fit TRBD2. CDR1 and CDR2 (germline): SGHVS, FNYEAQ. The V segment lost 1 base and the J segment 0 bases; nucleotides outside the gene matches: 4. The CDR3 has 16 residues. The CDR3 loop is CASSLGLAGSSYEQYF. CDR3 in DNA: TGTGCCAGCAGCTTAGGGCTAGCGGGGTCCTCCTACGAGCAGTACTTC.

This chain uses TRBV2 with TRBJ1-1; D unresolved. V dropped 6 bases and J dropped 1 base, with 9 bases sitting between them. The CDR3 has 13 residues. In germline, CDR1 is SNHLY, CDR2 FYNNEI. CDR3 bases: TGTGCCAGCAGCGCGACTCCGAACACTGAAGCTTTCTTT. Its translation is CASSATPNTEAFF.

The chain joins TRBV10-1 to TRBJ1-2; D is uncertain. The germline V gene has CDR1 WNHNN and CDR2 SYGVQD (reference sequence). The germline V and J ends were trimmed by 3 bases and 3 bases, with 8 bases remaining between them. The CDR3 spans 13 residues. The CDR3 nucleotides are TGCGCCAGCAGTGATCGTACAGACTATGGCTACACCTTC. Residues: CASSDRTDYGYTF.

The chain uses TRBV5-8 and TRBJ2-6, with D possibly being TRBD2 (6 bases). The CDR3 covers 19 residues. In germline, CDR1 is SGHTS, CDR2 YDEGEE. Trimming stripped 5 bases from V and 0 bases from J, with 21 bases between. CDR3 coding DNA: TGTGCCAGCAGGGGGTGGCGGGGCACTGAACGCTCTGGGGCCAACGTCCTGACTTTC. Its translation is CASRGWRGTERSGANVLTF.

This chain joins TRBV7-7 and TRBJ2-3; 11 bases line up with TRBD2. The CDR3 runs 17 residues. V lost 5 bases to trimming and J lost 1 base; unmatched junction nucleotides: 8. CDR1 SSHAT and CDR2 FNYEAQ come from the germline V gene (reference sequence). For the CDR3, the DNA is TGTGCCAGCAGCCCAACTAGCGGGAGAAGGGGCACAGATACGCAGTATTTT. This gives the protein CASSPTSGRRGTDTQYF.

This clone was counted once. The chain combines TRBV6-1 with TRBJ1-1; TRBD1 matches 8 bases. V was pared by 6 bases and J by 4 bases, with 4 bases of the junction left unmatched. Germline CDR1 reads MNHNS; CDR2 reads SASEGT. The CDR3 spans 13 residues. CDR3 loop: CASREQGGTEAFF. CDR3 DNA: TGTGCCAGCAGGGAACAGGGGGGCACTGAAGCTTTCTTT.

This clone was detected only a few times. This chain connects TRBV30 to TRBJ2-1; D gene unclear. V lost 4 bases and J lost 4, with 8 bases in between. The CDR3 is 12 residues long. The V gene's germline CDR1 is GTSNPN and CDR2 SVGIG (reference sequence). In DNA, the CDR3 is TGTGCCTGGACGCTAGATTACAATGAGCAGTTCTTC. This codes for CAWTLDYNEQFF.

The genes are TRBV19 and TRBJ1-4, with a weak D call TRBD1 (5 bases). The CDR3 has 15 residues. Trimming removed 0 bases from V and 8 bases from J, with 13 bases in between. CDR1 LNHDA and CDR2 SQIVND come from the germline V gene (reference sequence). In nucleotides, the CDR3 is TGTGCCAGTAGTATAGATCGGGAGGGGTCCGAAAAACTGTTTTTT. This sequence encodes CASSIDREGSEKLFF.

The chain couples TRBV7-3 to TRBJ2-1, with no clear D. CDR1 SGHTA and CDR2 FQGTGA come from the germline V gene. The CDR3 runs 15 residues. Trimming removed 1 base at V and 3 bases at J, with 10 bases between. The CDR3 region has the DNA TGTGCCAGCAGCTTAATATCGGCTAGCTACAATGAGCAGTTCTTC. It yields the protein CASSLISASYNEQFF. The complete variable domain, with remaining parts taken from reference TRBV7-3 and TRBJ2-1, reads GAGVSQTPSNKVTEKGKYVELRCDPISGHTALYWYRQSLGQGPEFLIYFQGTGAADDSGLPNDRFFAVRPEGSVSTLKIQRTERGDSAVYLCASSLISASYNEQFFGPGTRLTVL.

This clone was seen only once. The chain couples TRBV19 to TRBJ1-5; weak D call: TRBD1 (5 bases). This CDR3 region has 22 residues. Trimming took off 7 bases at V and 0 bases at J, with 34 bases between the two ends. From germline, CDR1 is LNHDA and CDR2 SQIVND (reference sequence). The CDR3 nucleotides read TGTGCCAGTACCTTATTTGGTTTTCGGGAGACCCGGGGGTATCATAGCAATCAGCCCCAGCATTTT. Its translation: CASTLFGFRETRGYHSNQPQHF.

The chain joins TRBV30 to TRBJ1-4; D not certain. CDR1 is GTSNPN and CDR2 is SVGIG in the germline V gene (reference sequence). The V end was cut by 0 bases, the J end by 4 bases, with 9 bases between. This CDR3 contains 14 residues. Written as DNA, the CDR3 is TGTGCCTGGAGTGTGTGGAGCAATAATGAAAAACTGTTTTTT. Amino acids: CAWSVWSNNEKLFF.

The V call is TRBV7-9, the J call TRBJ2-3, with 8 bases fitting TRBD1. The CDR3 consists of 15 residues. The germline V gene encodes CDR1 SEHNR and CDR2 FQNEAQ (reference sequence). J gave up 7 bases and V 4 bases, and 10 bases lay outside the gene matches. CDR3: CASSSDQGAGNTQYF. CDR3 bases: TGTGCCAGCAGCTCAGACCAGGGGGCTGGAAATACGCAGTATTTT.

J is TRBJ2-7 and V is TRBV5-5; weak D call: TRBD1 (6 bases). V was clipped by 2 bases and J by 5 bases, with 17 bases between them. The germline V gene has CDR1 SGHKS and CDR2 YYEKEE (reference sequence). CDR3 size: 15 residues. The DNA for the CDR3 is TGTGCCAGCAGCTTACAACCACAGGGCTACCACGAGCAGTACTTC. Protein: CASSLQPQGYHEQYF.

This clone was detected a few times. This sequence joins TRBV9 and TRBJ1-2, with D unclear. The germline CDR1 and CDR2 sequences are SGDLS and YYNGEE. The CDR3 length is 14 residues. Trimming stripped 0 bases from V and 7 bases from J, with 13 bases between. The CDR3 region has the DNA TGTGCCAGCAGCGTAGTTCCTGGTGGAGGTGGCTACACCTTC. This codes for CASSVVPGGGGYTF.

This clone was detected once. The chain employs TRBV19 and TRBJ2-2; 14 nucleotides line up with TRBD2. Unmatched junction bases numbered 9, after V lost 4 bases and J lost 2 bases. This CDR3 comprises 19 residues. Per germline, CDR1 LNHDA and CDR2 SQIVND (reference sequence). The CDR3 loop reads CASSKDGTSGSRNTGELFF. In DNA, the CDR3 is TGTGCCAGTAGTAAGGACGGGACTAGCGGGAGTAGAAACACCGGGGAGCTGTTTTTT.

The chain carries TRBV4-3 and TRBJ2-3; D may be TRBD2 (6 bases). This CDR3 comprises 16 residues. Germline values: CDR1 LGHNA, CDR2 YSLEER. The V end was cut by 0 bases, the J end by 2 bases, with 12 bases between. This chain's CDR3 is CASSQDPWGDTDTQYF. CDR3 nucleotides: TGCGCCAGCAGCCAAGACCCGTGGGGGGACACAGATACGCAGTATTTT.

This clone was counted once. The V gene is TRBV7-2, the J gene TRBJ1-3; weak D call: TRBD1 (5 bases). Germline CDR1 reads SGHTA; CDR2 reads FQGNSA. CDR3 size: 15 residues. V gave up 5 bases and J gave up 0 bases, with 11 bases separating them. The CDR3 reads CASSLGGFSGNTIYF. The CDR3 DNA is TGTGCCAGCAGCCTCGGGGGATTCTCTGGAAACACCATATATTTT.

This clone occurred a few times. The chain joins TRBV29-1 to TRBJ2-5, with 14 positions matching TRBD2. The CDR3 has 14 residues. Germline V gene lookup returns CDR1 SQVTM and CDR2 ANQGSEA. Trimming cost V 3 bases and J 5 bases; bases outside gene matches: 2. This CDR3 reads CSVEGLAGVETQYF. The CDR3 DNA is TGCAGCGTTGAGGGACTAGCGGGAGTTGAGACCCAGTACTTC. Combining the CDR3 with reference TRBV29-1 and TRBJ2-5 gives the whole variable domain SAVISQKPSRDICQRGTSLTIQCQVDSQVTMMFWYRQQPGQSLTLIATANQGSEATYESGFVIDKFPISRPNLTFSTLTVSNMSPEDSSIYLCSVEGLAGVETQYFGPGTRLLVL.

The rearrangement joins TRBV4-1 to TRBJ2-2; D gene unclear. CDR3 length: 14 residues. With 4 bases removed from V and 4 bases from J, the gap between germline ends came to 10 bases. CDR1 MGHRA and CDR2 YSYEKL come from the germline V gene. The CDR3 DNA sequence: TGCGCCAGCAGCCTAGCCGGGTTCACCGGGGAGCTGTTTTTT. Its translation: CASSLAGFTGELFF.

The genes are TRBV29-1 and TRBJ2-1; 7 bases match TRBD2. Germline V gene sequence: CDR1 SQVTM, CDR2 ANQGSEA. The length of the CDR3 is 15 residues. The junction had 12 bases not matched to a gene; V was cut back by 8 bases and J by 2 bases. CDR3 loop: CSTGGAGETYNEQFF. The CDR3 region has the DNA TGCAGCACTGGTGGGGCGGGAGAGACCTACAATGAGCAGTTCTTC.

The chain uses TRBV6-1 and TRBJ1-2; no clear D gene. The CDR3 covers 13 residues. The V gene lost 8 bases and the J gene lost 3 bases, with 13 bases spanning the gap. The V gene's germline CDR1 is MNHNS and CDR2 SASEGT. In nucleotides, the CDR3 is TGTGCCAGCGCTTGGACGGGAGACTATGGCTACACCTTC. This encodes CASAWTGDYGYTF.

V is TRBV6-4 and J is TRBJ2-2; the match to TRBD2 covers 11 bases. This CDR3 has 15 residues. The ends lost 4 bases at V and 6 bases at J; junction bases unmatched: 4. The germline gives CDR1 MRHNA, CDR2 SNTAGT. This CDR3 reads CASSASTSGAGELFF. CDR3 bases: TGTGCCAGCAGTGCGTCGACTAGCGGGGCCGGGGAGCTGTTTTTT.

The chain couples TRBV4-1 to TRBJ2-5; 9 bases are shared with TRBD2. This CDR3 is 16 amino acids long. Germline trimming cut 4 bases from V and 1 base from J; bases unmatched to any gene: 7. The germline gives CDR1 MGHRA, CDR2 YSYEKL. The CDR3 loop reads CASSRISGSSQETQYF. CDR3 coding DNA: TGCGCCAGCAGCCGCATTAGCGGGAGTTCCCAAGAGACCCAGTACTTC.

This clone was seen only once. The rearrangement links TRBV10-3 to TRBJ2-7; 11 positions agree with TRBD2. The germline CDR1 and CDR2 sequences are ENHRY and SYGVKD. V lost 0 bases and J lost 4; bases outside the gene matches: 11. This CDR3 spans 18 amino acids. CDR3 DNA sequence: TGTGCCATCAGTGAGTCGGGGTTTAGCGGGAGGGTTTCGTACGAGCAGTACTTC. It encodes CAISESGFSGRVSYEQYF.